These 26 T cell receptor beta chains came from one sample sequenced in a study of beta chain features in type 1 diabetes. The antigens for these receptors are not known. Overall study results and limits: TCRB CDR3 length was moderately but significantly reduced in all four CD4+ subsets of Type 1 diabetes patients.

The study reverse transcribed the entire isolated RNA, so it sequenced expressed TCRB transcripts. Measured with immunoSEQ multiplex PCR; TCRdb has only the in-frame clones, and not every one. Of 50,000 or so clones in the sample, 42% were seen once. Input material: Tregs from blood. The receptors come from a man aged 30-40 years with type 1 diabetes.

The chain carries TRBV15 and TRBJ1-5, with 8 bases identical to TRBD1. The CDR3 runs to 16 residues. CDR1 is LNHNV, CDR2 YYDKDF, per germline (reference sequence). Germline trimming cut 2 bases from V and 7 bases from J; bases unmatched to any gene: 10. The chain's CDR3 is CATSRSQQGVGQPQHF. CDR3 sequence (DNA): TGTGCCACCAGCAGATCCCAACAGGGGGTTGGACAGCCCCAGCATTTT.

V is TRBV7-9 and J is TRBJ1-4; D unclear. The CDR3 extends over 15 amino acids. Germline V gene data show CDR1 as SEHNR and CDR2 as FQNEAQ (reference sequence). V was pared by 5 bases and J by 8 bases, with 18 bases between. The CDR3 DNA sequence: TGTGCCAGCAGCCGTGTGGCTGGGCTGGTAGAAAAACTGTTTTTT. Its translation is CASSRVAGLVEKLFF.

In its sample, this clone was seen a few times. The chain employs TRBV19 and TRBJ1-2; 11 nucleotides align to TRBD1. CDR3 length equals 17 residues. CDR1 and CDR2 (germline): LNHDA, SQIVND (reference sequence). With 3 bases clipped from V and 4 bases from J, the junction kept 10 bases outside the gene matches. The CDR3 DNA reads TGTGCCAGTAGTATGTTGCGGGACAGGGGGGAAATCTATGGCTACACCTTC. It is translated as CASSMLRDRGEIYGYTF.

The chain uses TRBV6-5 and TRBJ1-1; unclear D gene. V gave up 5 bases and J gave up 2 bases, with 12 bases separating them. CDR1 and CDR2 (germline): MNHEY, SVGAGI. This CDR3 has 14 amino acids. DNA for the CDR3: TGTGCCAGCAGTGACTTCACGGTCAACACTGAAGCTTTCTTT. It specifies CASSDFTVNTEAFF.

In nucleotides, the CDR3 is TGTGCCAGCAGAGTTACCGCAGGCTACGAGCAGTACTTC. It yields the protein CASRVTAGYEQYF. The rearrangement joins TRBV6-1 to TRBJ2-7; no clear D. The V and J ends lost 6 bases and 3 bases respectively, with 12 bases between them. Per the germline V gene, CDR1 is MNHNS and CDR2 is SASEGT. The CDR3 covers 13 residues.

The V and J genes are TRBV11-2 and TRBJ1-3; no reliable D call. With 5 bases removed from V and 1 base from J, the gap between germline ends came to 6 bases. Germline loops: CDR1 SGHAT, CDR2 FQNNGV. This CDR3 comprises 13 residues. CDR3 sequence (DNA): TGTGCCAGCAGCCCGGGGTCTGGAAACACCATATATTTT. Translation gives CASSPGSGNTIYF. Complete variable domain (other parts from reference TRBV11-2 and TRBJ1-3): EAGVAQSPRYKIIEKRQSVAFWCNPISGHATLYWYQQILGQGPKLLIQFQNNGVVDDSQLPKDRFSAERLKGVDSTLKIQPAKLEDSAVYLCASSPGSGNTIYFGEGSWLTVV.

A few counts support this clone. The V and J genes are TRBV7-9 and TRBJ2-7; 9 nucleotides agree with TRBD2. V gave up 3 bases and J gave up 6 bases; unmatched junction bases: 6. The CDR3 totals 14 residues. CDR1 is SEHNR and CDR2 is FQNEAQ in the germline V gene (reference sequence). CDR3 in DNA: TGTGCCAGCAGCTTTGGGACTAGCAGGTCCGAGCAGTACTTC. Translated, it gives CASSFGTSRSEQYF.

A single count supports this clone. The DNA for the CDR3 is TGTGCCAGCAGCTCAGCGGCAAGCTCCTACAATGAGCAGTTCTTC. Translating it yields CASSSAASSYNEQFF. The rearrangement uses TRBV7-3 and TRBJ2-1; D is perhaps TRBD2 (5 bases). V shed 4 bases and J shed 0 bases, with 10 bases lying between them. Per the germline V gene, CDR1 is SGHTA and CDR2 is FQGTGA. The CDR3 covers 15 residues.

The gene calls are TRBV7-6 and TRBJ2-6, with 7 bases identical to TRBD2. Germline CDR1 and CDR2: SGHVS and FNYEAQ. The CDR3 is 17 amino acids. V dropped 5 bases and J dropped 0; count of bases not matched to a gene: 7. The CDR3 reads CASSVLGGSSGANVLTF. CDR3 DNA sequence: TGTGCCAGCAGCGTATTGGGCGGGAGCTCTGGGGCCAACGTCCTGACTTTC.

The V and J genes are TRBV7-2 and TRBJ2-5; 11 nucleotides line up with TRBD2. Germline V gene lookup returns CDR1 SGHTA and CDR2 FQGNSA. Unmatched junction bases numbered 11, after V lost 1 base and J lost 7 bases. The CDR3 has 17 residues. The CDR3 DNA follows: TGTGCCAGCAGCTTAGTCTCAACTAGCGGGAGTTTAGGGACCCAGTACTTC. Translating it yields CASSLVSTSGSLGTQYF.

This sequence joins TRBV6-5 and TRBJ1-5; D unresolved. CDR3 length equals 14 residues. CDR1 and CDR2 (germline): MNHEY, SVGAGI. Trimming took 6 bases from V and 6 from J, leaving 15 bases between them. CDR3 amino acids: CASSAFRVVQPQHF. The CDR3 coding sequence is TGTGCCAGCAGCGCCTTCCGGGTCGTTCAGCCCCAGCATTTT.

This clone came up a few times. The chain has TRBV19 and TRBJ2-6; D remains ambiguous. The germline V gene has CDR1 LNHDA and CDR2 SQIVND (reference sequence). This CDR3 contains 14 residues. Trimming cost V 6 bases and J 1 base, with 7 bases left between them. CDR3 bases: TGTGCCAGTAGCGCTATGTCTGGGGCCAACGTCCTGACTTTC. Its translation is CASSAMSGANVLTF.

This rearrangement joins TRBV7-2 to TRBJ2-7; 9 bases align to TRBD2. V gave up 5 bases and J gave up 0 bases; unmatched junction bases: 5. CDR1 and CDR2 from the germline V gene are SGHTA and FQGNSA. The CDR3 spans 15 residues. Here the CDR3 DNA reads TGTGCCAGCAGCCCAGCGGGAGGAACCTCCTACGAGCAGTACTTC. Translating gives CASSPAGGTSYEQYF. Supplemented by reference TRBV7-2 and TRBJ2-7, the full variable domain reads GAGVSQSPSNKVTEKGKDVELRCDPISGHTALYWYRQSLGQGLEFLIYFQGNSAPDKSGLPSDRFSAERTGGSVSTLTIQRTQQEDSAVYLCASSPAGGTSYEQYFGPGTRLTVT.

This clone is a singleton in its sample. This chain uses TRBV2 with TRBJ2-1, with 9 bases lining up with TRBD2. The CDR3 sequence is 14 residues long. CDR1 and CDR2 (germline): SNHLY, FYNNEI. Trimming removed 4 bases from V and 4 bases from J; junction bases left unmatched: 2. CDR3 in DNA: TGTGCCAGCAGTGGCCTAGCGGGATACAATGAGCAGTTCTTC. Encoded protein: CASSGLAGYNEQFF.

This chain links TRBV5-1 with TRBJ2-7, with a tentative D call TRBD2 (6 bases). This CDR3 has 15 amino acids. The V end lost 0 bases, the J end lost 6 bases, and 16 bases lay between the germline ends. Germline-derived CDR1 and CDR2 are SGHRS and YFSETQ. The CDR3 is CASSLASAGKGEQYF. The CDR3 bases are TGCGCCAGCAGCTTGGCCTCGGCGGGGAAGGGCGAGCAGTACTTC.

J is TRBJ2-1 and V is TRBV5-1; TRBD1 is a possible D gene (6 bases). The CDR3 has 14 amino acids. V gave up 1 base and J gave up 6 bases, with 11 bases separating them. Germline V gene data show CDR1 as SGHRS and CDR2 as YFSETQ. Here the CDR3 reads CASSLQGLSNEQFF. The CDR3, as DNA: TGCGCCAGCAGCTTGCAGGGGTTGAGCAATGAGCAGTTCTTC. Supplemented by reference TRBV5-1 and TRBJ2-1, the full variable domain reads KAGVTQTPRYLIKTRGQQVTLSCSPISGHRSVSWYQQTPGQGLQFLFEYFSETQRNKGNFPGRFSGRQFSNSRSEMNVSTLELGDSALYLCASSLQGLSNEQFFGPGTRLTVL.

This chain links TRBV6-6 with TRBJ2-1; D not certain. Trimming cost V 7 bases and J 1 base, with 8 bases left between them. CDR3 length: 13 amino acids. Per germline, CDR1 MNHNY and CDR2 SVGAGI (reference sequence). DNA for the CDR3: TGTGCCAGCACCTCAGGTTCCTACAATGAGCAGTTCTTC. This gives the protein CASTSGSYNEQFF.

The V and J genes are TRBV5-1 and TRBJ1-4; the D gene is possibly TRBD1 (5 bases). The CDR3 is 15 amino acids. V lost 0 bases, J lost 4 bases, and 10 bases lay in between. Per germline, CDR1 SGHRS and CDR2 YFSETQ. CDR3 coding DNA: TGCGCCAGCAGCTTGGGGTTGACAGATAATGAAAAACTGTTTTTT. Its translation: CASSLGLTDNEKLFF.

The V call is TRBV28, the J call TRBJ2-1, with 7 bases fitting TRBD1. The V and J ends lost 5 bases and 7 bases, in that order; junction bases with no gene match: 8. The CDR3 extends over 14 amino acids. Germline lookup yields CDR1 MDHEN and CDR2 SYDVKM. CDR3 sequence reads: CASSRDDRVNEQFF. The CDR3 region has the DNA TGTGCCAGCAGTCGGGATGACAGGGTAAATGAGCAGTTCTTC. The whole variable domain, remainder taken from reference TRBV28 and TRBJ2-1, is DVKVTQSSRYLVKRTGEKVFLECVQDMDHENMFWYRQDPGLGLRLIYFSYDVKMKEKGDIPEGYSVSREKKERFSLILESASTNQTSMYLCASSRDDRVNEQFFGPGTRLTVL.

This clone was observed a few times. CDR3 nucleotides: TGTGCCAGCAGCGTCGGTATTGGACTAGGGGGAGAAAACATTCAGTACTTC. It encodes CASSVGIGLGGENIQYF. V and J are TRBV11-2 and TRBJ2-4, with D possibly matching TRBD2 (7 bases). CDR3 length: 17 amino acids. Germline V gene sequence: CDR1 SGHAT, CDR2 FQNNGV. Trimming left V 5 bases short and J 5 bases short, with 22 bases between.

This clone was found a few times. The CDR3 DNA reads TGTGCCAGCAGTTTTCAAGCGGGAGGCGTCAACGAGCAGTACTTC. Translation: CASSFQAGGVNEQYF. The rearrangement uses TRBV27 and TRBJ2-7, with 9 bases identical to TRBD2. Trimming took 3 bases from V and 5 from J; bases not matched to a gene: 8. Germline V gene sequence: CDR1 MNHEY, CDR2 SMNVEV (reference sequence). CDR3 length equals 15 residues.

CDR3 sequence reads: CASSLGAEQYF. CDR3 coding DNA: TGTGCCAGCAGTTTAGGGGCCGAGCAGTACTTC. The gene calls are TRBV28 and TRBJ2-7; possible D gene TRBD1, 5 bases. CDR3 length equals 11 residues. V lost 2 bases and J lost 6, with 5 bases in between. CDR1 and CDR2 (germline): MDHEN, SYDVKM. Combining the CDR3 with reference TRBV28 and TRBJ2-7 gives the whole variable domain DVKVTQSSRYLVKRTGEKVFLECVQDMDHENMFWYRQDPGLGLRLIYFSYDVKMKEKGDIPEGYSVSREKKERFSLILESASTNQTSMYLCASSLGAEQYFGPGTRLTVT.

The chain is built from TRBV28 and TRBJ1-2; D gene ambiguous. CDR1 and CDR2 from the germline V gene are MDHEN and SYDVKM. The CDR3 is made up of 12 amino acids. With 4 bases removed from V and 7 bases from J, the gap between germline ends came to 10 bases. Written as DNA, the CDR3 is TGTGCCAGCAGTTCCGAAGGGAGTGGCTACACCTTC. This translates into CASSSEGSGYTF.

The chain combines TRBV14 with TRBJ2-1; 7 bases fit TRBD2. This CDR3 contains 13 residues. Trimming removed 4 bases from V and 14 bases from J; junction bases left unmatched: 11. The germline V gene has CDR1 SGHDN and CDR2 FVKESK. CDR3: CASSRNPGGSEFF. CDR3 sequence (DNA): TGTGCCAGCAGCCGGAACCCGGGGGGTAGCGAGTTCTTC.

V and J are TRBV5-1 and TRBJ2-1; 11 nucleotides line up with TRBD2. The CDR3 has 19 amino acids. With V trimmed by 6 bases and J by 3 bases, 17 bases remained unmatched. Germline values: CDR1 SGHRS, CDR2 YFSETQ. The CDR3 DNA reads TGCGCCAGCATCCCACCCCAATTAGCGGGAGGGCCCATCTACAATGAGCAGTTCTTC. Translation: CASIPPQLAGGPIYNEQFF.

The chain is built from TRBV7-9 and TRBJ1-1; 7 bases map to TRBD1. CDR3 length equals 18 residues. V shed 2 bases, J shed 0 bases, and the junction held 12 bases outside the gene matches. CDR1 SEHNR and CDR2 FQNEAQ come from the germline V gene (reference sequence). Here the CDR3 DNA reads TGTGCCAGCAGCTTAAACTCTCTCCGGGACAGCATGAACACTGAAGCTTTCTTT. It specifies CASSLNSLRDSMNTEAFF.